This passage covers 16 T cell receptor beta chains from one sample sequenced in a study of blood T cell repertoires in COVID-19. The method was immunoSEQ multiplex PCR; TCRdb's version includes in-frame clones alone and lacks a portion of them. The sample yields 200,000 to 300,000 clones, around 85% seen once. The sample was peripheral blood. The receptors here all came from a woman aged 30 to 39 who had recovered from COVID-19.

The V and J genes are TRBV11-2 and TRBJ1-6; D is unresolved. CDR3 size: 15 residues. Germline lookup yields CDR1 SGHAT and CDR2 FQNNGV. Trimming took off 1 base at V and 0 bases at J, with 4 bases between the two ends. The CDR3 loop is CASSLGSSYNSPLHF. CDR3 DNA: TGTGCCAGCAGCTTAGGTAGCTCCTATAATTCACCCCTCCACTTT.

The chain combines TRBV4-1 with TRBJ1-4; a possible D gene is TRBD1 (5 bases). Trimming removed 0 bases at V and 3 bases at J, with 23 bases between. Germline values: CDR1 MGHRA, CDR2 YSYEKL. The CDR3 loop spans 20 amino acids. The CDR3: CASSQDMVREGVVSNEKLFF. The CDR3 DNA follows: TGCGCCAGCAGCCAAGATATGGTCAGGGAAGGGGTGGTATCTAATGAAAAACTGTTTTTT.

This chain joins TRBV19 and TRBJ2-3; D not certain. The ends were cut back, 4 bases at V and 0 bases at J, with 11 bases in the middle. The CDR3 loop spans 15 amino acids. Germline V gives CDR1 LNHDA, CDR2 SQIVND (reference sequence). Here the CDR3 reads CASSTEAGSTDTQYF. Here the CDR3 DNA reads TGTGCCAGTAGTACCGAAGCCGGTAGCACAGATACGCAGTATTTT.

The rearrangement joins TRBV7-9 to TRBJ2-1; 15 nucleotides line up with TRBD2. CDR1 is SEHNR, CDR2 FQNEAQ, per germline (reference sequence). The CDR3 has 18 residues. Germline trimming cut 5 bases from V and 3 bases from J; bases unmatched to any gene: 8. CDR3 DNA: TGTGCCAGCAGCCCCGGACTAGCGGGGGGGCTGCTCTACAATGAGCAGTTCTTC. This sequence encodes CASSPGLAGGLLYNEQFF.

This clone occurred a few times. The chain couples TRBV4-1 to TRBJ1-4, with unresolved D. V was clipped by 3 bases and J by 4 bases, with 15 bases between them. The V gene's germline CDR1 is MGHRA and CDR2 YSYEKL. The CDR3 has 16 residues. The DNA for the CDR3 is TGCGCCAGCAGCCATTTTGGAGTTTTTGGTAATGAAAAACTGTTTTTT. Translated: CASSHFGVFGNEKLFF.

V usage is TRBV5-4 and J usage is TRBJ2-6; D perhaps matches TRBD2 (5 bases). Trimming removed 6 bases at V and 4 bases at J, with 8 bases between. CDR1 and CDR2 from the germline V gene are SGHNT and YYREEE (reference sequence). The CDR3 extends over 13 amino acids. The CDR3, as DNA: TGTGCCAGCACAGCTAGCGGGGCCAACGTCCTGACTTTC. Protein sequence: CASTASGANVLTF.

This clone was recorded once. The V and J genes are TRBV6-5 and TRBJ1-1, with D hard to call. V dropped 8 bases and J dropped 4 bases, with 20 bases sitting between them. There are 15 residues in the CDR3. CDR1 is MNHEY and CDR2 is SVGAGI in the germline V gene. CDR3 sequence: CASAHPRAGLTEAFF. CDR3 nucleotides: TGTGCCAGCGCTCATCCTCGTGCCGGTCTCACTGAAGCTTTCTTT.

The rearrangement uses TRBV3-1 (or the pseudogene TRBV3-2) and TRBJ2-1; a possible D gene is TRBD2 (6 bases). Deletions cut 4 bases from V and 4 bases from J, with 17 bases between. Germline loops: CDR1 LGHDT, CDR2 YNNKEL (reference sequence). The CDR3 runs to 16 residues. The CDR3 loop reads CASSLPAGLRYNEQFF. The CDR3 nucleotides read TGTGCCAGCAGCCTCCCGGCGGGGCTTAGATACAATGAGCAGTTCTTC.

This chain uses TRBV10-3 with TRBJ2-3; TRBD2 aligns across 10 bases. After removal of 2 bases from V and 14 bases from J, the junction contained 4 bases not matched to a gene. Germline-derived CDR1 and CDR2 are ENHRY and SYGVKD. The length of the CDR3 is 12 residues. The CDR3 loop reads CAISEASGGAYF. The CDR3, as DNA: TGTGCCATCAGTGAGGCGAGCGGGGGGGCGTATTTT.

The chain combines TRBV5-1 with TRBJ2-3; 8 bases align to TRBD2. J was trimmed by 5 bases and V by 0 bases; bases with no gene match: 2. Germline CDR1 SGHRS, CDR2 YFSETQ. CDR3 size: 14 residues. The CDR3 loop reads CASSLEAGGDTQYF. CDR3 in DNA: TGCGCCAGCAGCTTGGAGGCGGGGGGAGATACGCAGTATTTT.

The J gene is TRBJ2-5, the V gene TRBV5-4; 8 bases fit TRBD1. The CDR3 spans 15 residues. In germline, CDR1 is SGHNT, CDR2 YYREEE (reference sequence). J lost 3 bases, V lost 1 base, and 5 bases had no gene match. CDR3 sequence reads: CASSLTTGAEETQYF. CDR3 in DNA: TGTGCCAGCAGCTTGACGACAGGGGCAGAAGAGACCCAGTACTTC.

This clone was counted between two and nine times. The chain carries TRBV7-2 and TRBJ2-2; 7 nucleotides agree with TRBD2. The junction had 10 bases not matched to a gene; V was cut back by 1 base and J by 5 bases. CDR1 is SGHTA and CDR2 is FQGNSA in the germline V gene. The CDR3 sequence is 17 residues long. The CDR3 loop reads CASSLDSRRGNTGELFF. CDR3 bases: TGTGCCAGCAGCTTAGATTCCCGGCGGGGGAATACCGGGGAGCTGTTTTTT.

The chain's CDR3 is CASSPRDKPTYEQYF. The CDR3 nucleotides read TGTGCCAGCAGCCCCCGGGACAAACCAACCTACGAGCAGTACTTC. V usage is TRBV6-5 and J usage is TRBJ2-7, with a weak D call TRBD1 (6 bases). This CDR3 comprises 15 residues. Trimming shortened V by 6 bases and J by 2 bases, and 17 bases separated the two germline ends. CDR1 is MNHEY and CDR2 is SVGAGI in the germline V gene.

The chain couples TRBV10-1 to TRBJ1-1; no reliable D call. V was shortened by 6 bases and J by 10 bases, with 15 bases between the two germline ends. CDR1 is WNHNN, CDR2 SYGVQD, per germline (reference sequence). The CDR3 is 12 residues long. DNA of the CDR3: TGCGCCAGCAGGGACTCCGGCGGGCGAGCTTTCTTT. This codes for CASRDSGGRAFF.

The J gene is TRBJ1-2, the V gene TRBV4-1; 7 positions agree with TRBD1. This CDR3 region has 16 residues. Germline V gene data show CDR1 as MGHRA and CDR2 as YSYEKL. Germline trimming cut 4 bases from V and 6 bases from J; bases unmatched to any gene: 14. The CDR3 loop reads CASSPGGRASGHGYTF. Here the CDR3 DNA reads TGCGCCAGCAGCCCAGGGGGGAGAGCGTCTGGTCATGGCTACACCTTC.

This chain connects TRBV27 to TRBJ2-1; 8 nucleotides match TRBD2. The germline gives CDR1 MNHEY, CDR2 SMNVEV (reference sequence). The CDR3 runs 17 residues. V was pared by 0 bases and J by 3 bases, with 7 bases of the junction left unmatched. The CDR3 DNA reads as TGTGCCAGCAGTTTATCCACCGGGGGGGAAATCTACAATGAGCAGTTCTTC. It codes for CASSLSTGGEIYNEQFF.